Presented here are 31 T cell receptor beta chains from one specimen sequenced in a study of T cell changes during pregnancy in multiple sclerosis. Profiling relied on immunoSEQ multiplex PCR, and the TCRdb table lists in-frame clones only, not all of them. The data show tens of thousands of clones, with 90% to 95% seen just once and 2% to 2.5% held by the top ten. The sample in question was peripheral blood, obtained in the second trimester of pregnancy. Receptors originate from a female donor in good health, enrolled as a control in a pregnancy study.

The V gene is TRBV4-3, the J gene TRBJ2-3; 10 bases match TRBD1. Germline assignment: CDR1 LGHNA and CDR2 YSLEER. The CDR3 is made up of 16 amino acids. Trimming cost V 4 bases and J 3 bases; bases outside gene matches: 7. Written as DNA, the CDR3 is TGCGCCAGCAGCCCAGACGGGACAGGGGTGACAGATACGCAGTATTTT. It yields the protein CASSPDGTGVTDTQYF.

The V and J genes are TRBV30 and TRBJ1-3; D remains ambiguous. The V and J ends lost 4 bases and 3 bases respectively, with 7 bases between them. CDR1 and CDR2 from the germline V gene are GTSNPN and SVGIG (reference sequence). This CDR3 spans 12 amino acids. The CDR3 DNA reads TGTGCCTGGACAAACGGTGGAAACACCATATATTTT. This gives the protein CAWTNGGNTIYF. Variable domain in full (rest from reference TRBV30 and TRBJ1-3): SQTIHQWPATLVQPVGSPLSLECTVEGTSNPNLYWYRQAAGRGLQLLFYSVGIGQISSEVPQNLSASRPQDRQFILSSKKLLLSDSGFYLCAWTNGGNTIYFGEGSWLTVV.

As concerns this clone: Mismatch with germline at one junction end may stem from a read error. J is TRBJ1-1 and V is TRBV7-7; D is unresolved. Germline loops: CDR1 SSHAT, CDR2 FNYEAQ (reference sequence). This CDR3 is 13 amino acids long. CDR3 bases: TGTGCTAGCAGCTTAGGTGTAGAGACTGAAGCTTTCTTT. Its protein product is CASSLGVETEAFF.

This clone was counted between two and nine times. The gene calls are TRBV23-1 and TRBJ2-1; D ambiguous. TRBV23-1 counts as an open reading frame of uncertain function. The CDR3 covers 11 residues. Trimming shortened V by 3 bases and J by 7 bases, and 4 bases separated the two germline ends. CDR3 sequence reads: CASSQANEQFF. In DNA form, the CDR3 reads TGCGCCAGCAGTCAGGCTAATGAGCAGTTCTTC.

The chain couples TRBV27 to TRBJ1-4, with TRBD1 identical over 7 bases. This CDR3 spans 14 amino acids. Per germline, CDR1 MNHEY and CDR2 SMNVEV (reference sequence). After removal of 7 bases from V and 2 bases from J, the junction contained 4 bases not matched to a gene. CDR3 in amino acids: CASTSGQTNEKLFF. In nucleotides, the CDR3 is TGTGCCAGCACCTCGGGACAGACTAATGAAAAACTGTTTTTT.

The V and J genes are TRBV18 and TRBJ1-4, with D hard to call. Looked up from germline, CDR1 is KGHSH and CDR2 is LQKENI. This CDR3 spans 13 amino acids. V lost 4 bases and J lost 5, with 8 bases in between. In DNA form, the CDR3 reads TGTGCCAGCTCACTCAGACTAAATGAAAAACTGTTTTTT. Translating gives CASSLRLNEKLFF. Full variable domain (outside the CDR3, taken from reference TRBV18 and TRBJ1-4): NAGVMQNPRHLVRRRGQEARLRCSPMKGHSHVYWYRQLPEEGLKFMVYLQKENIIDESGMPKERFSAEFPKEGPSILRIQQVVRGDSAAYFCASSLRLNEKLFFGSGTQLSVL.

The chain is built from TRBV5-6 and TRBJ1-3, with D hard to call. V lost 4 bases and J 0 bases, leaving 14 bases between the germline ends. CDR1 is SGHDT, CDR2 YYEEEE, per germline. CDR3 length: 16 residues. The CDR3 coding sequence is TGTGCCAGCAGCCTGTATCTGACTTACTCTGGAAACACCATATATTTT. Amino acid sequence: CASSLYLTYSGNTIYF.

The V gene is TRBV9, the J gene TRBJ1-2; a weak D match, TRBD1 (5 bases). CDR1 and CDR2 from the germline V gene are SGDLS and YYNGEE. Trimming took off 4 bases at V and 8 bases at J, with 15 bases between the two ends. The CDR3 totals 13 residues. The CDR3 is CASSPLWGEGYTF. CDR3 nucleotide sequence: TGTGCCAGCAGCCCCCTTTGGGGCGAGGGCTACACCTTC.

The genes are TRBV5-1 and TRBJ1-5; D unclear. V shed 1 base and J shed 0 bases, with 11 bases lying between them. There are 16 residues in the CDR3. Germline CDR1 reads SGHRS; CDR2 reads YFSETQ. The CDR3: CASSLNPGNSNQPQHF. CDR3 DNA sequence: TGCGCCAGCAGCTTGAACCCAGGAAATAGCAATCAGCCCCAGCATTTT.

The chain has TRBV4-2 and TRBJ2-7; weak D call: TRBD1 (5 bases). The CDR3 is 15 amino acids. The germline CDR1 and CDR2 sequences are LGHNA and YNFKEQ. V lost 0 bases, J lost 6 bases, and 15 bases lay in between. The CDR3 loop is CASSQDFGRAGEQYF. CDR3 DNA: TGTGCCAGCAGCCAAGATTTCGGCAGGGCCGGCGAGCAGTACTTC.

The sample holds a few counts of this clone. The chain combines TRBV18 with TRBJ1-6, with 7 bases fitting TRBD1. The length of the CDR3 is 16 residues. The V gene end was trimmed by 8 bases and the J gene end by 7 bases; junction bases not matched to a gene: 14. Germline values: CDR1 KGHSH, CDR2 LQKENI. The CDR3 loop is CASHTPFTGQNSPLHF. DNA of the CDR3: TGTGCCAGCCACACGCCTTTTACGGGACAGAATTCACCCCTCCACTTT. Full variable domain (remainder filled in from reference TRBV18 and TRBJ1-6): NAGVMQNPRHLVRRRGQEARLRCSPMKGHSHVYWYRQLPEEGLKFMVYLQKENIIDESGMPKERFSAEFPKEGPSILRIQQVVRGDSAAYFCASHTPFTGQNSPLHFGNGTRLTVT.

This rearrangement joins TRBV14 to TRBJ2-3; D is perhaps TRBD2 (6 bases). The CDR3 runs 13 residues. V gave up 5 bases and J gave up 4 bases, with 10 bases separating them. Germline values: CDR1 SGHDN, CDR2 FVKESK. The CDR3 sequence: CASSDREPDTQYF. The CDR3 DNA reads TGTGCCAGCAGCGACCGGGAGCCAGATACGCAGTATTTT.

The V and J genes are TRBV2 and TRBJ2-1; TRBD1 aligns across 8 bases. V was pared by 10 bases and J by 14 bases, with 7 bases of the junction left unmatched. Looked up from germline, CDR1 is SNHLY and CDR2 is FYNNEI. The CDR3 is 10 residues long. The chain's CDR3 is CATLRQGKFF. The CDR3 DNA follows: TGTGCCACCCTCCGACAGGGGAAGTTCTTC.

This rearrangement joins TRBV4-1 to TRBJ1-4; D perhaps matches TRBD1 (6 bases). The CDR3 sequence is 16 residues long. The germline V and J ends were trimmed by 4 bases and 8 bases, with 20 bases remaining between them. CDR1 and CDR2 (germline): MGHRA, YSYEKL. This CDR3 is CASSPKRTQGTEKLFF. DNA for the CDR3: TGCGCCAGCAGCCCAAAGAGGACCCAAGGGACAGAAAAACTGTTTTTT.

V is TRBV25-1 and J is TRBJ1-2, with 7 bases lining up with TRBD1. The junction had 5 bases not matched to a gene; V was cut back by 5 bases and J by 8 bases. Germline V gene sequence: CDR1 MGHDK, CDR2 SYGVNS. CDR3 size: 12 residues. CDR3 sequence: CASSWGTDGYTF. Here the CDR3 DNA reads TGTGCCAGCAGTTGGGGGACAGACGGCTACACCTTC.

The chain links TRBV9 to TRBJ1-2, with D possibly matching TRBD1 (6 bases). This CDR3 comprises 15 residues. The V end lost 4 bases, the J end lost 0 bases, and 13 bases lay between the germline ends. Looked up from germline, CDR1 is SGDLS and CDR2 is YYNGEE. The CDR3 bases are TGTGCCAGCAGCCTTAACAGGGAATCTAACTATGGCTACACCTTC. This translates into CASSLNRESNYGYTF.

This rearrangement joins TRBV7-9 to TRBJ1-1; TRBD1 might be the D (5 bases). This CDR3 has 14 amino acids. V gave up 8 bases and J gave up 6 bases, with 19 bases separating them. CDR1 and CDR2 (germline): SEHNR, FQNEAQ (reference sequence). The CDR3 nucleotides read TGTGCCAGCTTCCCCCCCCGAAGGGGATCTGAAGCTTTCTTT. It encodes CASFPPRRGSEAFF.

Written as DNA, the CDR3 is TGTGCCAGCGGATCGACGGGGGGGATTGCCTACAATGAGCAGTTCTTC. This translates into CASGSTGGIAYNEQFF. The V call is TRBV11-2, the J call TRBJ2-1; 8 positions match TRBD2. Germline V gene lookup returns CDR1 SGHAT and CDR2 FQNNGV. The V and J ends lost 8 bases and 2 bases, in that order; junction bases with no gene match: 11. The CDR3 contains 16 residues. Supplemented by reference TRBV11-2 and TRBJ2-1, the full variable domain reads EAGVAQSPRYKIIEKRQSVAFWCNPISGHATLYWYQQILGQGPKLLIQFQNNGVVDDSQLPKDRFSAERLKGVDSTLKIQPAKLEDSAVYLCASGSTGGIAYNEQFFGPGTRLTVL.

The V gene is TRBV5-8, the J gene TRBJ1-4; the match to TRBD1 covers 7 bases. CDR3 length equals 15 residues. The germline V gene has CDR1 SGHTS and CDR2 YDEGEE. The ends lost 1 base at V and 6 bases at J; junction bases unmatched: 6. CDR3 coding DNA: TGTGCCAGCAGCTTGATGGCAGGGGGAGATGAAAAACTGTTTTTT. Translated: CASSLMAGGDEKLFF.

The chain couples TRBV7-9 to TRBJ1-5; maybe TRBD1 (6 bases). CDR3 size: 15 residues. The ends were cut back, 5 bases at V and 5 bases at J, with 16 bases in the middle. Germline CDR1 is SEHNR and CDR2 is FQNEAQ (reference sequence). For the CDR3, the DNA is TGTGCCAGCAGCCGGGGGGCGGGTGGGCATCAGCCCCAGCATTTT. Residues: CASSRGAGGHQPQHF.

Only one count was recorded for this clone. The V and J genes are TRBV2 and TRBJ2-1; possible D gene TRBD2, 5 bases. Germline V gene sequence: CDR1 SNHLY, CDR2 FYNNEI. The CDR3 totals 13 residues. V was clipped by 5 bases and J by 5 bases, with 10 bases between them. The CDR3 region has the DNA TGTGCCAGCAGTTTATATAGCGACAATGAGCAGTTCTTC. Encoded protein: CASSLYSDNEQFF.

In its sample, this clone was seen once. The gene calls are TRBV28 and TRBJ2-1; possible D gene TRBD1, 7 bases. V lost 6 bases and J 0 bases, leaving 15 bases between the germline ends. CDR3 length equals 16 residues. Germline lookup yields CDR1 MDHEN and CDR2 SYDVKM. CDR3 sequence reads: CASSERGDSSYNEQFF. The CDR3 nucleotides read TGTGCCAGCAGCGAAAGGGGGGACAGCTCCTACAATGAGCAGTTCTTC.

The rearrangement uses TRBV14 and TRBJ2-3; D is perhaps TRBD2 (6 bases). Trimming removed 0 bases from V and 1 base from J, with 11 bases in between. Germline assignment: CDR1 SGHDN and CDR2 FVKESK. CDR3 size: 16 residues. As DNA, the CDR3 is TGTGCCAGCAGCCAAGATTTAGGGGAGGGCACAGATACGCAGTATTTT. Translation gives CASSQDLGEGTDTQYF. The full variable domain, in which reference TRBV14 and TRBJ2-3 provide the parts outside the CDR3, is EAGVTQFPSHSVIEKGQTVTLRCDPISGHDNLYWYRRVMGKEIKFLLHFVKESKQDESGMPNNRFLAERTGGTYSTLKVQPAELEDSGVYFCASSQDLGEGTDTQYFGPGTRLTVL.

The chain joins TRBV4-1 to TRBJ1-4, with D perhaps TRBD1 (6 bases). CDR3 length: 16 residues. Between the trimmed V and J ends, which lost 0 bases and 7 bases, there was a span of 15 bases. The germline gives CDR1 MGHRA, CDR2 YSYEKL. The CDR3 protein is CASSQEGGQRGEKLFF. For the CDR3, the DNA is TGCGCCAGCAGCCAAGAAGGAGGACAGCGCGGTGAAAAACTGTTTTTT.

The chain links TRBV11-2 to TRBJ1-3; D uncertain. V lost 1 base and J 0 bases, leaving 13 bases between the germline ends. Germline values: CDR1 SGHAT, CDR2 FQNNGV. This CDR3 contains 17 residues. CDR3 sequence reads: CASSLVPGHSSGNTIYF. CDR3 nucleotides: TGTGCCAGCAGCTTAGTCCCGGGTCATAGCTCTGGAAACACCATATATTTT.

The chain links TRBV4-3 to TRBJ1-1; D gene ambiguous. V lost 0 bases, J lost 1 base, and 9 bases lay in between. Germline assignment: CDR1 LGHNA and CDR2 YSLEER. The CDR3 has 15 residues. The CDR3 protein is CASSQDPGRNTEAFF. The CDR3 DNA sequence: TGCGCCAGCAGCCAAGATCCTGGCAGGAACACTGAAGCTTTCTTT.

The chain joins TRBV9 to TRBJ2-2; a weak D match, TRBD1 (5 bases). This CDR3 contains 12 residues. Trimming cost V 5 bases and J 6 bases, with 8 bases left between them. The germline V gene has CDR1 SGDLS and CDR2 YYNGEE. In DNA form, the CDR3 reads TGTGCCAGCAGGCAGGGCCCCGGGGAGCTGTTTTTT. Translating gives CASRQGPGELFF.

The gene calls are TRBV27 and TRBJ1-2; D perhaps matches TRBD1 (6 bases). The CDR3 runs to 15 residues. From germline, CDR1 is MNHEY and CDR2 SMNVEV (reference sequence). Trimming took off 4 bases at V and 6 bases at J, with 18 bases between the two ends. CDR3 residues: CASSSTGKGRDGYTF. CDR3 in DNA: TGTGCCAGCAGTTCCACAGGGAAAGGGAGGGATGGCTACACCTTC.

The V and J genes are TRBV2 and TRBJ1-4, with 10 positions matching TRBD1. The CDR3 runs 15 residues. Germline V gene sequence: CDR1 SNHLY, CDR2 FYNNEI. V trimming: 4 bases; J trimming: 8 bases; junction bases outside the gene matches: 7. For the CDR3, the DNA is TGTGCCAGCAGTGCAGGGACAGGGGTATGGGAAAAACTGTTTTTT. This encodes CASSAGTGVWEKLFF.

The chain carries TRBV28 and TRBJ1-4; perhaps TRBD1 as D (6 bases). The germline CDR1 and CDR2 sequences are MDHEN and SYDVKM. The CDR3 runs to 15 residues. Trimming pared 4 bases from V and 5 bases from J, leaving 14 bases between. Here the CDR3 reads CASSSGGGGNEKLFF. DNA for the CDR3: TGTGCCAGCAGTTCCGGGGGAGGGGGGAATGAAAAACTGTTTTTT.

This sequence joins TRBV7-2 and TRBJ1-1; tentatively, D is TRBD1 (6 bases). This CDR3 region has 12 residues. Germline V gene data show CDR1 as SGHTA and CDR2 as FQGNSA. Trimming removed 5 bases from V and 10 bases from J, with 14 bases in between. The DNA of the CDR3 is TGTGCCAGCAGCGGGGGTAGACAGGTAGCTTTCTTT. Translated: CASSGGRQVAFF.